Each of the 21 T cell receptor beta chains below was sequenced from the same sample in a study of response to subunit inactivated influenza vaccine. TCRdb re-called the RT-PCR reads with MiXCR, one entry per CDR3 protein. This table holds around 520,000 distinct CDR3 sequences, about 25% found once. The sequences come from CD4+ T cells sorted from PBMCs, collected roughly 5 days after vaccination. The receptors come from a man in his forties or fifties who received an inactivated influenza vaccine.

This clonotype was counted a few times. The V and J genes are TRBV5-1 and TRBJ2-7; 10 positions agree with TRBD1. J was trimmed by 5 bases and V by 4 bases; bases with no gene match: 6. In germline, CDR1 is SGHRS, CDR2 YFSETQ. There are 14 residues in the CDR3. The CDR3 loop reads CASSQSGTGDEQYF. In DNA form, the CDR3 reads TGCGCCAGCAGCCAATCCGGGACAGGGGACGAGCAGTACTTC.

The chain recombines TRBV29-1 with TRBJ1-1; D uncertain. From germline, CDR1 is SQVTM and CDR2 ANQGSEA. Trimming took 7 bases from V and 4 from J, leaving 13 bases between them. CDR3 size: 12 residues. As DNA, the CDR3 is TGCAGCGCCAAGACCCATAGCACTGAAGCTTTCTTT. It translates to CSAKTHSTEAFF.

V gene TRBV5-1 combines with J gene TRBJ2-2; 7 bases line up with TRBD2. The V gene's germline CDR1 is SGHRS and CDR2 YFSETQ. This CDR3 contains 15 residues. V lost 9 bases and J lost 1; bases outside the gene matches: 9. Written as DNA, the CDR3 is TGCGCCACCACTCCGTCGGGGGGGAACACCGGGGAGCTGTTTTTT. This translates into CATTPSGGNTGELFF.

This chain joins TRBV5-1 and TRBJ2-1; a possible D gene is TRBD2 (5 bases). CDR3 length: 17 residues. In germline, CDR1 is SGHRS, CDR2 YFSETQ. Deletions cut 0 bases from V and 0 bases from J, with 13 bases between. This CDR3 is CASSLVAGSSSYNEQFF. The CDR3 region has the DNA TGCGCCAGCAGCTTGGTCGCGGGCAGTTCCTCCTACAATGAGCAGTTCTTC. Combining the CDR3 with reference TRBV5-1 and TRBJ2-1 gives the whole variable domain KAGVTQTPRYLIKTRGQQVTLSCSPISGHRSVSWYQQTPGQGLQFLFEYFSETQRNKGNFPGRFSGRQFSNSRSEMNVSTLELGDSALYLCASSLVAGSSSYNEQFFGPGTRLTVL.

The rearrangement uses TRBV24-1 and TRBJ2-5; tentative D call: TRBD2 (7 bases). Germline CDR1 reads KGHDR; CDR2 reads SFDVKD. The CDR3 is 14 amino acids. V lost 7 bases and J 1 base, leaving 12 bases between the germline ends. The CDR3 sequence is CATSRGAAQETQYF. The DNA for the CDR3 is TGTGCCACCAGCCGGGGGGCAGCCCAAGAGACCCAGTACTTC.

The genes are TRBV4-1 and TRBJ1-2; 7 nucleotides match TRBD1. The V gene end was trimmed by 2 bases and the J gene end by 5 bases; junction bases not matched to a gene: 8. CDR1 and CDR2 from the germline V gene are MGHRA and YSYEKL. This CDR3 is 15 amino acids long. The CDR3 DNA reads TGCGCCAGCAGCCAACAAACAGGGGAGGTATATGGCTACACCTTC. It encodes CASSQQTGEVYGYTF.

The J gene is TRBJ2-7, the V gene TRBV9; D may correspond to TRBD1 or TRBD2 (5 bases each). Trimming left V 0 bases short and J 6 bases short, with 13 bases between. Germline V CDR1 and CDR2: SGDLS, YYNGEE. CDR3 length: 14 residues. The CDR3 sequence is CASSVGDGGREQYF. CDR3 coding DNA: TGTGCCAGCAGCGTAGGGGACGGCGGGCGCGAGCAGTACTTC.

The rearrangement joins TRBV5-1 to TRBJ2-2; D uncertain. This CDR3 has 15 amino acids. Germline loops: CDR1 SGHRS, CDR2 YFSETQ. Trimming shortened V by 0 bases and J by 3 bases, and 9 bases separated the two germline ends. The CDR3 loop is CASSLEGPHTGELFF. The CDR3 nucleotides read TGCGCCAGCAGCTTGGAAGGGCCCCACACCGGGGAGCTGTTTTTT.

At least ten counts were recorded for this clonotype. V and J are TRBV10-3 and TRBJ2-5; either TRBD1 or TRBD2 may fit D (5 bases each). This CDR3 comprises 14 residues. From germline, CDR1 is ENHRY and CDR2 SYGVKD. V was trimmed by 2 bases and J by 2 bases, leaving 9 bases between them. The CDR3 protein is CAISEGGYQETQYF. CDR3 nucleotide sequence: TGTGCCATCAGTGAGGGGGGATATCAAGAGACCCAGTACTTC.

The gene calls are TRBV3-1 and TRBJ2-7; tentatively, D is TRBD2 (6 bases). The V gene lost 3 bases and the J gene lost 7 bases, with 13 bases spanning the gap. The CDR3 is 13 residues long. In germline, CDR1 is LGHDT, CDR2 YNNKEL (reference sequence). The CDR3, as DNA: TGTGCCAGCAGCCACACCTCGGGAGAGGAGCAGTACTTC. Translated, it gives CASSHTSGEEQYF.

A few counts support this clonotype. The chain uses TRBV11-2 and TRBJ2-1; a possible D gene is TRBD1 (5 bases). V lost 5 bases to trimming and J lost 4 bases, with 12 bases between them. The CDR3 sequence is 14 residues long. Germline CDR1 and CDR2: SGHAT and FQNNGV. CDR3 region: CASSPLTGYNEQFF. CDR3 in DNA: TGTGCCAGCAGCCCTCTCACAGGTTACAATGAGCAGTTCTTC.

This clonotype has a handful of counts. The chain carries TRBV12-3 or TRBV12-4 and TRBJ1-6, with 9 nucleotides matching TRBD1. The CDR3 sequence is 15 residues long. V shed 6 bases and J 10 bases; nucleotides not matched to a gene: 10. The CDR3 DNA reads TGTGCCAGCAGCCGTCAACAGGGGGCCGGGTCACCCCTCCACTTT. Translation gives CASSRQQGAGSPLHF.

The chain combines TRBV20-1 with TRBJ2-5; 12 nucleotides align to TRBD2. The V gene end was trimmed by 3 bases and the J gene end by 3 bases; junction bases not matched to a gene: 8. CDR1 and CDR2 (germline): DFQATT, SNEGSKA (reference sequence). This CDR3 spans 16 amino acids. CDR3 amino acids: CSARTSGRIGEETQYF. The DNA of the CDR3 is TGCAGTGCTAGGACTAGCGGGAGAATTGGAGAAGAGACCCAGTACTTC.

This clonotype was picked up many times. The chain links TRBV4-1 to TRBJ2-5, with 8 positions matching TRBD2. Germline trimming cut 0 bases from V and 7 bases from J; bases unmatched to any gene: 7. From germline, CDR1 is MGHRA and CDR2 YSYEKL. The CDR3 has 15 residues. The CDR3 sequence: CASSQDRPSGSTQYF. CDR3 coding DNA: TGCGCCAGCAGCCAAGATCGGCCTAGCGGGTCGACCCAGTACTTC.

This clonotype was found a few times. The J gene is TRBJ2-1, the V gene TRBV4-3; TRBD2 matches 12 bases. CDR1 is LGHNA and CDR2 is YSLEER in the germline V gene. The CDR3 totals 16 residues. The V and J ends lost 2 bases and 7 bases, in that order; junction bases with no gene match: 6. This CDR3 reads CASSQKTGLAGNEQFF. The CDR3 DNA follows: TGCGCCAGCAGCCAAAAAACGGGACTAGCGGGTAATGAGCAGTTCTTC.

This chain connects TRBV29-1 to TRBJ2-3, with 8 bases matching TRBD2. CDR1 is SQVTM, CDR2 ANQGSEA, per germline. This CDR3 comprises 14 residues. J lost 2 bases, V lost 6 bases, and 7 bases had no gene match. The CDR3 DNA sequence: TGCAGCGTGGCGCGGGGGGACACCACAGATACGCAGTATTTT. This codes for CSVARGDTTDTQYF.

The CDR3 region has the DNA TGTGCCAGCAGCCCAAGGAACCCCCCACAGCCCCAGCATTTT. Its translation: CASSPRNPPQPQHF. The chain is built from TRBV5-5 and TRBJ1-5; D is uncertain. Per germline, CDR1 SGHKS and CDR2 YYEKEE (reference sequence). Trimming took 4 bases from V and 7 from J, leaving 15 bases between them. The CDR3 contains 14 residues.

This clonotype was detected a few times. The rearrangement uses TRBV5-1 and TRBJ1-1; perhaps TRBD1 as D (5 bases). This CDR3 is 13 amino acids long. Germline CDR1 SGHRS, CDR2 YFSETQ. Trimming removed 4 bases from V and 6 bases from J, with 13 bases in between. The CDR3, as DNA: TGCGCCAGCAGCCAGGGATCGGGGGCTGAAGCTTTCTTT. Protein product: CASSQGSGAEAFF.

This clonotype was counted at least ten times. The gene calls are TRBV7-2 and TRBJ2-7; no definite D call. In germline, CDR1 is SGHTA, CDR2 FQGNSA. V lost 1 base to trimming and J lost 3 bases, with 13 bases between them. The CDR3 consists of 15 residues. The CDR3 sequence is CASSLGPSQYYEQYF. CDR3 DNA: TGTGCCAGCAGCTTAGGCCCCAGTCAATACTACGAGCAGTACTTC.

This clonotype was counted between two and nine times. The chain has TRBV4-3 and TRBJ2-3; D is unresolved. V lost 1 base and J lost 2, with 10 bases in between. This CDR3 is built from 15 residues. Germline loops: CDR1 LGHNA, CDR2 YSLEER. CDR3 DNA sequence: TGCGCCAGCAGCCAAGTGGTCTCCTACACAGATACGCAGTATTTT. Translation gives CASSQVVSYTDTQYF.

V gene TRBV4-1 combines with J gene TRBJ1-1, with 8 bases lining up with TRBD1. Germline CDR1 and CDR2: MGHRA and YSYEKL. The CDR3 has 17 residues. J gave up 4 bases and V 0 bases, and 10 bases lay outside the gene matches. CDR3 loop: CASSQDLGSGGFTEAFF. The CDR3 DNA is TGCGCCAGCAGCCAAGATCTGGGCTCAGGGGGCTTCACTGAAGCTTTCTTT.